These 7 T cell receptor beta chains were sequenced from one sample in a study of blood T cell repertoires in COVID-19. This table comes from immunoSEQ multiplex PCR, and its TCRdb copy is limited to in-frame clones, with some not included. The table shows about 260,000 clones, with around four fifths occurring only once. The sequencing sample was made of PBMCs or T cells enriched from blood (not recorded which). The receptor source for this set is a man aged 30 to 45 with acute COVID-19.

The rearrangement uses TRBV28 and TRBJ1-4; perhaps TRBD1 as D (5 bases). This CDR3 comprises 13 residues. With 6 bases removed from V and 2 bases from J, the gap between germline ends came to 7 bases. The germline V gene has CDR1 MDHEN and CDR2 SYDVKM. This CDR3 is CASRQATNEKLFF. The DNA for the CDR3 is TGTGCCAGCAGACAGGCCACTAATGAAAAACTGTTTTTT. The full variable domain, its missing parts supplied by reference TRBV28 and TRBJ1-4, is DVKVTQSSRYLVKRTGEKVFLECVQDMDHENMFWYRQDPGLGLRLIYFSYDVKMKEKGDIPEGYSVSREKKERFSLILESASTNQTSMYLCASRQATNEKLFFGSGTQLSVL.

This clone was recorded a few times. The chain employs TRBV27 and TRBJ2-2; D is perhaps TRBD2 (5 bases). V lost 0 bases and J lost 9, with 26 bases in between. The CDR3 has 19 residues. CDR1 MNHEY and CDR2 SMNVEV come from the germline V gene (reference sequence). The CDR3 reads CASSLSSWGVEAKGRELFF. CDR3 coding DNA: TGTGCCAGCAGTTTATCGTCCTGGGGTGTGGAGGCGAAGGGCCGGGAGCTGTTTTTT.

The genes are TRBV6-5 and TRBJ1-2; D remains unclear. Germline-derived CDR1 and CDR2 are MNHEY and SVGAGI. V lost 6 bases to trimming and J lost 4 bases, with 15 bases between them. The CDR3 totals 14 residues. CDR3: CASRVAEKLYGYTF. The CDR3 nucleotides are TGTGCCAGCAGAGTCGCCGAGAAACTCTATGGCTACACCTTC.

The V gene is TRBV7-9, the J gene TRBJ1-5; 7 positions agree with TRBD1. V lost 5 bases and J lost 4; bases outside the gene matches: 8. The germline CDR1 and CDR2 sequences are SEHNR and FQNEAQ (reference sequence). There are 15 residues in the CDR3. CDR3 sequence: CASSPPGTENQPQHF. Here the CDR3 DNA reads TGTGCCAGCAGCCCCCCCGGGACAGAAAATCAGCCCCAGCATTTT. The full variable domain, its missing parts supplied by reference TRBV7-9 and TRBJ1-5, is DTGVSQNPRHKITKRGQNVTFRCDPISEHNRLYWYRQTLGQGPEFLTYFQNEAQLEKSRLLSDRFSAERPKGSFSTLEIQRTEQGDSAMYLCASSPPGTENQPQHFGDGTRLSIL.

The V gene is TRBV5-4, the J gene TRBJ1-3; D call uncertain. The CDR3 has 15 amino acids. The germline gives CDR1 SGHNT, CDR2 YYREEE (reference sequence). With 1 base removed from V and 0 bases from J, the gap between germline ends came to 8 bases. This CDR3 reads CASSLSGSSGNTIYF. CDR3 in DNA: TGTGCCAGCAGCTTGAGTGGGAGCTCTGGAAACACCATATATTTT. Full variable domain (remainder filled in from reference TRBV5-4 and TRBJ1-3): ETGVTQSPTHLIKTRGQQVTLRCSSQSGHNTVSWYQQALGQGPQFIFQYYREEENGRGNFPPRFSGLQFPNYSSELNVNALELDDSALYLCASSLSGSSGNTIYFGEGSWLTVV.

The genes are TRBV24-1 and TRBJ2-1; TRBD1 aligns across 10 bases. Unmatched junction bases numbered 7, after V lost 3 bases and J lost 9 bases. CDR3 length: 15 amino acids. Per germline, CDR1 KGHDR and CDR2 SFDVKD. The CDR3 nucleotides read TGTGCCACCAGTGATATCCTGGACAGGGGGACTGAGCAGTTCTTC. Protein sequence: CATSDILDRGTEQFF.

The chain joins TRBV4-1 to TRBJ1-4; 7 nucleotides match TRBD1. V was clipped by 1 base and J by 8 bases; unmatched bases: 10. There are 16 residues in the CDR3. The germline gives CDR1 MGHRA, CDR2 YSYEKL. Here the CDR3 DNA reads TGCGCCAGCAGCCAAGTTCGACAGGTCAGGGGGGAAAAACTGTTTTTT. This sequence encodes CASSQVRQVRGEKLFF.